A single count supports the clone carrying this T cell receptor beta chain. Its antigen is not known. Trimming removed 2 bases from V and 2 bases from J; junction bases left unmatched: 5. The CDR3 is made up of 15 amino acids. The sample originates from a study of CD8+CD57+ T cells in acquired aplastic anemia. Study details: Sorted CD4+ plus CD8+ cells gave DNA averaging roughly 3 ug. General study points: Between patients and controls, approximately 29 CD8+ CDR3 sequences were found in common. Patients and controls had CD8+ Simpson's diversity values that were not significantly distinct.

Individuals selected for sequencing had exhibited CD8+CD57+ cell expansion on flow cytometry. Severe acquired aplastic anemia was diagnosed in all patients. TCR beta VDJ and CDR3 profiles were obtained from a genomic DNA template. TCRdb reanalysed the reads using MiXCR and keeps one entry per CDR3 protein. The table lists some 150,000 distinct CDR3 sequences, about 54% of them singletons. This sequence joins TRBV12-3 or TRBV12-4 and TRBJ2-7; 8 nucleotides align to TRBD1. This clonotype was obtained from a human donor with aplastic anemia. Sequenced: sorted CD4+, CD8+, or CD8+CD57+ T cells (not recorded which) from PBMCs. The CDR3 loop is CASSLRRGPAYEQYF. The CDR3 DNA follows: TGTGCCAGCAGTTTACGCAGGGGGCCAGCCTACGAGCAGTACTTC.